This TCR beta chain is from a study of human T cells and chemical hapten exposure. Whole-study results and caveats: Alopecia affected the donors, so their immune response may differ from healthy people's.

The library gave individual cDNA molecules unique molecular identifiers. TCRdb independently ran MiXCR on the RACE reads; one entry per CDR3 protein. Of approximately 89,000 distinct CDR3 sequences listed, 6.6% are singletons. Stated time point: patch test 2, 6 weeks after DPC sensitization. Treatment given: therapeutic diphenylcyclopropenone sensitization with weekly scalp DPC. Points on this clonotype: Its antigen is not identified.

J lost 0 bases, V lost 1 base, and 5 bases had no gene match. The CDR3 runs to 19 residues. In germline, CDR1 is MGHRA, CDR2 YSYEKL. This sample comprised whole blood, obtained in connection with sensitization to the hapten diphenylcyclopropenone (DPC). V gene TRBV4-1 combines with J gene TRBJ2-3, with 15 positions matching TRBD2. This TCR was recovered from a woman aged 25 to 39 with alopecia areata. Some clones in this sample may be carry-over from other donors' samples. CDR3 in DNA: TGCGCCAGCAGCCAAGTCGGGACTAGCGGGGGGCCTAGCACAGATACGCAGTATTTT. It codes for CASSQVGTSGGPSTDTQYF.